The 4 T cell receptor beta chains below were found in one sample sequenced in a study of chemoradiotherapy in HPV16-positive cancers. The data were produced by immunoSEQ multiplex PCR, yet TCRdb's version contains in-frame clones alone and is incomplete. The sample shows tens of thousands of clones, roughly nine tenths of them seen only once. Sequenced here: blood, sampled from a patient who underwent chemoradiotherapy. These receptor sequences come from a human donor with HPV-associated anogenital cancer.

The DNA of the CDR3 is TGTGCCTGGAGGGGTTATTTACTCTACGAGCAGTACTTC. Protein sequence: CAWRGYLLYEQYF. V and J are TRBV30 and TRBJ2-7, with D uncertain. This CDR3 is built from 13 residues. The V gene lost 3 bases and the J gene lost 3 bases, with 12 bases spanning the gap. The V gene's germline CDR1 is GTSNPN and CDR2 SVGIG (reference sequence).

The chain has TRBV28 and TRBJ2-6; D may be TRBD1 (5 bases). V was clipped by 3 bases and J by 2 bases, with 14 bases between them. Germline assignment: CDR1 MDHEN and CDR2 SYDVKM. The CDR3 is made up of 17 amino acids. The CDR3 is CASSLVAKGAGANVLTF. The DNA of the CDR3 is TGTGCCAGCAGTTTGGTGGCAAAAGGGGCTGGGGCCAACGTCCTGACTTTC.

The chain employs TRBV7-2 and TRBJ2-2; 12 bases are a match to TRBD2. Germline V lookup: CDR1 SGHTA, CDR2 FQGNSA. Trimming at V came to 5 bases and at J to 4 bases, leaving 2 bases not matched to a gene. The CDR3 has 15 amino acids. This chain's CDR3 is CASSLGLAGTGELFF. CDR3 DNA sequence: TGTGCCAGCAGCCTGGGACTAGCGGGCACCGGGGAGCTGTTTTTT.

The rearrangement links TRBV28 to TRBJ2-3; weak D call: TRBD1 (6 bases). From germline, CDR1 is MDHEN and CDR2 SYDVKM. V lost 7 bases to trimming and J lost 4 bases, with 15 bases between them. This CDR3 has 14 amino acids. The CDR3 DNA follows: TGTGCCAGCAACAAACAGGGTGGTGCAGATACGCAGTATTTT. It specifies CASNKQGGADTQYF.